Listed here are 8 T cell receptor beta chains from one sample, sequenced in a study of CD4 T cells in relation to SARS-CoV-2 and coronaviruses (dated by TCRdb to the early 2020s). Receptors were amplified or captured by the immunoSEQ multiplex PCR assay. TCRdb stores this immuneACCESS table with in-frame sequences only. Part of the clones is absent; in the studies checked, under half of the shortfall reflects unresolved V genes, and no reason is known for the rest. This sample lists tens of thousands of clones; over 85% were detected once. Around 0.21% of the sample comes from the top ten. CD4+ T cells from unexposed donors were collected before the COVID-19 pandemic (2011-2018). Sequencing was done on a sample of naive CD4+ T cells from PBMCs. In light of the paper, this sample's cell subset or site label describes: naive CD4+ T cells isolated by negative enrichment. All receptors derive from a human donor in good health.

The rearrangement joins TRBV11-2 to TRBJ2-2, with 7 bases lining up with TRBD1. Trimming cost V 8 bases and J 5 bases; bases outside gene matches: 8. This CDR3 region has 14 residues. Germline lookup yields CDR1 SGHAT and CDR2 FQNNGV. Here the CDR3 DNA reads TGTGCCAGCCGCTGGACAGGAAGGACCGGGGAGCTGTTTTTT. This codes for CASRWTGRTGELFF.

V usage is TRBV27 and J usage is TRBJ2-6, with 9 nucleotides matching TRBD1. CDR1 and CDR2 from the germline V gene are MNHEY and SMNVEV (reference sequence). There are 17 residues in the CDR3. V dropped 5 bases and J dropped 2; count of bases not matched to a gene: 7. This CDR3 is CASSPGTGKTGANVLTF. The CDR3 DNA follows: TGTGCCAGCAGTCCCGGGACAGGGAAGACTGGGGCCAACGTCCTGACTTTC. The variable domain in full, with the rest retrieved from reference TRBV27 and TRBJ2-6, is EAQVTQNPRYLITVTGKKLTVTCSQNMNHEYMSWYRQDPGLGLRQIYYSMNVEVTDKGDVPEGYKVSRKEKRNFPLILESPSPNQTSLYFCASSPGTGKTGANVLTFGAGSRLTVL.

This rearrangement joins TRBV18 to TRBJ2-5; TRBD2 matches at 9 bases. The germline V gene has CDR1 KGHSH and CDR2 LQKENI. V gave up 3 bases and J gave up 5 bases; unmatched junction bases: 10. The CDR3 runs 16 residues. CDR3: CASSPITGTSRETQYF. CDR3 coding DNA: TGTGCCAGCTCACCTATAACCGGGACTAGCAGGGAGACCCAGTACTTC.

This chain links TRBV24-1 with TRBJ2-1, with TRBD2 matching 8 bases. Trimming removed 2 bases from V and 3 bases from J; junction bases left unmatched: 5. Looked up from germline, CDR1 is KGHDR and CDR2 is SFDVKD. The CDR3 runs to 16 residues. Here the CDR3 reads CATSDSGGGNYNEQFF. The DNA for the CDR3 is TGTGCCACCAGTGATTCTGGCGGGGGGAACTACAATGAGCAGTTCTTC.

The gene calls are TRBV5-6 and TRBJ2-3; D might be TRBD1 (5 bases). CDR1 and CDR2 (germline): SGHDT, YYEEEE. This CDR3 contains 14 residues. V lost 1 base and J 5 bases, leaving 11 bases between the germline ends. The CDR3 region is CASSLRQPQDTQYF. The CDR3, as DNA: TGTGCCAGCAGCTTGAGACAGCCTCAAGATACGCAGTATTTT.

The rearrangement joins TRBV7-2 to TRBJ2-5; 11 bases agree with TRBD2. Germline CDR1 SGHTA, CDR2 FQGNSA. The V segment lost 0 bases and the J segment 2 bases; nucleotides outside the gene matches: 2. The CDR3 spans 16 residues. DNA for the CDR3: TGTGCCAGCAGCTTAGCGGGACTAGCGGATCAAGAGACCCAGTACTTC. This encodes CASSLAGLADQETQYF.

The V gene is TRBV5-8, the J gene TRBJ1-2; no firm D call. Per the germline V gene, CDR1 is SGHTS and CDR2 is YDEGEE. The CDR3 has 14 residues. Trimming removed 0 bases from V and 9 bases from J, with 15 bases in between. The CDR3 sequence: CASSLAVPTLSYTF. CDR3 DNA sequence: TGTGCCAGCAGCTTGGCCGTACCGACCCTGAGCTACACCTTC.

V and J are TRBV18 and TRBJ2-7; D uncertain. The V end was cut by 1 base, the J end by 5 bases, with 3 bases between. The length of the CDR3 is 11 residues. CDR1 is KGHSH and CDR2 is LQKENI in the germline V gene. The CDR3 nucleotides read TGTGCCAGCTCACCACTGAACGAGCAGTACTTC. This gives the protein CASSPLNEQYF.